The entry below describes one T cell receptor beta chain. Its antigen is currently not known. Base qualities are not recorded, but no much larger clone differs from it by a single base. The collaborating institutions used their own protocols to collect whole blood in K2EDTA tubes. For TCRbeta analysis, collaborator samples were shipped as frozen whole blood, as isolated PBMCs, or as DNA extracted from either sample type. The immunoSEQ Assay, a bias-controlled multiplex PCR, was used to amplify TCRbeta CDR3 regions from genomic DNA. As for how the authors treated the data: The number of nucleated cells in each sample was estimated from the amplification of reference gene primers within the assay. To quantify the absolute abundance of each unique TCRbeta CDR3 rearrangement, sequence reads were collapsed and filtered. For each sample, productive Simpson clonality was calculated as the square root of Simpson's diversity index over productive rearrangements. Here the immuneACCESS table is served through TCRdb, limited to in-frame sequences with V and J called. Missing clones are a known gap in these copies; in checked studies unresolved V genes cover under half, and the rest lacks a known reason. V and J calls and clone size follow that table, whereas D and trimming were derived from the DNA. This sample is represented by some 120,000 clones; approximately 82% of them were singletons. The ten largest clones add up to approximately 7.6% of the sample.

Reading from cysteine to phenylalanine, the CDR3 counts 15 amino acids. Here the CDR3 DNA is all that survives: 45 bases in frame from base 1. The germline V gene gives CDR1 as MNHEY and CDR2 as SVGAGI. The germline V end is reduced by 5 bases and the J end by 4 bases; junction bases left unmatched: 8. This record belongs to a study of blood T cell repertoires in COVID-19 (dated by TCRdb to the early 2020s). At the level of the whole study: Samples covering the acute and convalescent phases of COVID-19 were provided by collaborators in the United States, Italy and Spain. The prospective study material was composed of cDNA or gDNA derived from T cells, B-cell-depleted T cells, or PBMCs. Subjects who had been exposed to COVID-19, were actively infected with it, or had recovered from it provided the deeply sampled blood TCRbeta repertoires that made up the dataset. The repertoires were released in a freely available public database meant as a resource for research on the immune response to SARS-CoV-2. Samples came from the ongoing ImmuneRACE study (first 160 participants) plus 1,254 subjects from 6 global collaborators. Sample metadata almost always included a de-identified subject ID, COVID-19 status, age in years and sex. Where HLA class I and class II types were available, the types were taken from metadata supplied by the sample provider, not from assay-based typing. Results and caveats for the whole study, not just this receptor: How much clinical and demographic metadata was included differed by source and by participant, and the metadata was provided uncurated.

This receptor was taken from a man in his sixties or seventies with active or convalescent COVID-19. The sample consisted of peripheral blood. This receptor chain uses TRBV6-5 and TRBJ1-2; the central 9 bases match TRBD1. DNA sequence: TGTGCCAGCAGTCGAACAGGGGGCAGGAGCTATGGCTACACCTTC. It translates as CASSRTGGRSYGYTF.